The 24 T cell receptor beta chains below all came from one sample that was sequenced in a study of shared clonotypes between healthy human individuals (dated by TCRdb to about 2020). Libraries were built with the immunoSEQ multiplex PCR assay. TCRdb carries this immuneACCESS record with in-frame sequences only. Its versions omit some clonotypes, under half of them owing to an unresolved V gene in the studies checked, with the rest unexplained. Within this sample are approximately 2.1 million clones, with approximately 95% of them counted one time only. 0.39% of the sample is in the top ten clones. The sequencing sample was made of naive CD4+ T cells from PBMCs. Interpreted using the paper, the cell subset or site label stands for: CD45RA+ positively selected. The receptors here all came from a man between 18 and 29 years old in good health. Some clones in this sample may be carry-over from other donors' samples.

CDR3 bases: TGCAGCGCGAGGCCTCGGACAGGGGGTTTCGGTATGAACACTGAAGCTTTCTTT. Translating it yields CSARPRTGGFGMNTEAFF. The chain combines TRBV29-1 with TRBJ1-1; 10 bases align to TRBD1. The germline CDR1 and CDR2 sequences are SQVTM and ANQGSEA. This CDR3 contains 18 residues. J lost 0 bases, V lost 7 bases, and 17 bases had no gene match.

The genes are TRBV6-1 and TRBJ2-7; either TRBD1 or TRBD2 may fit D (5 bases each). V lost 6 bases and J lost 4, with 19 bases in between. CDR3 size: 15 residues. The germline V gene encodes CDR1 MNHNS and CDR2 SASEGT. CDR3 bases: TGTGCCAGCAGAATAGGGACCCCCTTTGGGTACGAGCAGTACTTC. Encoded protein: CASRIGTPFGYEQYF.

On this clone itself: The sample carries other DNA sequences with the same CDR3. The CDR3, as DNA: TGCAGTGCCGGGGGTCGGTATGGCTACACCTTC. Translating it yields CSAGGRYGYTF. The chain uses TRBV20-1 and TRBJ1-2; D possibly corresponds to TRBD1 (5 bases). CDR1 and CDR2 (germline): DFQATT, SNEGSKA (reference sequence). The CDR3 contains 11 residues. V was clipped by 6 bases and J by 5 bases, with 10 bases between them.

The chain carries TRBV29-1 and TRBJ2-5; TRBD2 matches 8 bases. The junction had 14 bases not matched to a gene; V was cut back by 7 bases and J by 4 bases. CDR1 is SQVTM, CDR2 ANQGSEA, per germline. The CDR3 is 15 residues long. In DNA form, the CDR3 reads TGCAGCGCCTCGGGGGGGGGCGCTCGGGCAGAGACCCAGTACTTC. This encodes CSASGGGARAETQYF.

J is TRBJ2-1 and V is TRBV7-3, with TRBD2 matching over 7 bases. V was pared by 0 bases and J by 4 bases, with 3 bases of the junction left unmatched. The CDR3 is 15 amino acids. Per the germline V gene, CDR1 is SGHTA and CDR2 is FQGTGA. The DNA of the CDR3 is TGTGCCAGCAGCTTAACTCGGGAGGTATACAATGAGCAGTTCTTC. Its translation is CASSLTREVYNEQFF.

The CDR3 DNA is TGTGCCAGTTTAGGACAGGGGGCGGATGAGCAGTTCTTC. It codes for CASLGQGADEQFF. The V call is TRBV28, the J call TRBJ2-1; 11 nucleotides line up with TRBD1. The germline V gene has CDR1 MDHEN and CDR2 SYDVKM. J lost 8 bases, V lost 9 bases, and 6 bases had no gene match. The CDR3 contains 13 residues.

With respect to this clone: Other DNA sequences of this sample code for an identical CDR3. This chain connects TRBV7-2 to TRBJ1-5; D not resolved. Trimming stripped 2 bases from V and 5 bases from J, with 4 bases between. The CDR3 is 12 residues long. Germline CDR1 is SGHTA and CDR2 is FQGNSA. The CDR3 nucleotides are TGTGCCAGCAGCTTAAAGGATCAGCCCCAGCATTTT. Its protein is CASSLKDQPQHF.

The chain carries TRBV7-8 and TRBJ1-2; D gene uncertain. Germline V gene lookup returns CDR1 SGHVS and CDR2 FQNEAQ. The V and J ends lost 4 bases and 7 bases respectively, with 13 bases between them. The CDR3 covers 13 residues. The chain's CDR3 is CASSSLGPLGYTF. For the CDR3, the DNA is TGTGCCAGCAGCTCACTAGGACCCCTTGGCTACACCTTC.

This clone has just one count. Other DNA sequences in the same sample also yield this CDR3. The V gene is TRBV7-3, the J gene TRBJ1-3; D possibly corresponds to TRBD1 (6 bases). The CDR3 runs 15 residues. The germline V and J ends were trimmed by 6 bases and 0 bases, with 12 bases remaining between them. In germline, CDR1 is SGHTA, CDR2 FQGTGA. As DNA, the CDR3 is TGTGCCAGCAGTCTAGGAGGGGGCTCTGGAAACACCATATATTTT. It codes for CASSLGGGSGNTIYF.

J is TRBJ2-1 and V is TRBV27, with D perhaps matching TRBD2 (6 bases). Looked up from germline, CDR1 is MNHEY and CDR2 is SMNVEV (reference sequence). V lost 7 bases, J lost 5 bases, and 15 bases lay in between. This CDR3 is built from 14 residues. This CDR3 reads CASTLNRGNNEQFF. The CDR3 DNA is TGTGCCAGCACCCTGAACCGGGGGAACAATGAGCAGTTCTTC.

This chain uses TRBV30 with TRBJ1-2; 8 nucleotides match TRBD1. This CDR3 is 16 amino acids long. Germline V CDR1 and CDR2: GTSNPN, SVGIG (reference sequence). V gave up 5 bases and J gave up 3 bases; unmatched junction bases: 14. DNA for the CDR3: TGTGCCTGGGTTCCGGGACAGGTCCATTCCTACTATGGCTACACCTTC. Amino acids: CAWVPGQVHSYYGYTF.

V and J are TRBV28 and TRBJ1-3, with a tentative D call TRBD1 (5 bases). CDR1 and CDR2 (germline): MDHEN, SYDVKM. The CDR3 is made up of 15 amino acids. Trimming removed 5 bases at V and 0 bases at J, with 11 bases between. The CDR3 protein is CASSSGGISGNTIYF. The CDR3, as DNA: TGTGCCAGCAGTAGTGGGGGGATCTCTGGAAACACCATATATTTT.

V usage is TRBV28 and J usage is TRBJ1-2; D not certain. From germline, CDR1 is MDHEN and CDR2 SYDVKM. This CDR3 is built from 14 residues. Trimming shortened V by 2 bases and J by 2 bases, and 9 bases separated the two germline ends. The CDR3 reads CASSLLGRNYGYTF. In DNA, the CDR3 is TGTGCCAGCAGTTTACTGGGTCGGAACTATGGCTACACCTTC.

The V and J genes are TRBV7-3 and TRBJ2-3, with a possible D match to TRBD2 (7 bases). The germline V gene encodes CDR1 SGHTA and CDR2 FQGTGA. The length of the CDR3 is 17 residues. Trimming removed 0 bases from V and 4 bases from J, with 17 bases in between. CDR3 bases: TGTGCCAGCAGCTTAACCCTCAGGGGCGCGGGGGCAGATACGCAGTATTTT. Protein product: CASSLTLRGAGADTQYF.

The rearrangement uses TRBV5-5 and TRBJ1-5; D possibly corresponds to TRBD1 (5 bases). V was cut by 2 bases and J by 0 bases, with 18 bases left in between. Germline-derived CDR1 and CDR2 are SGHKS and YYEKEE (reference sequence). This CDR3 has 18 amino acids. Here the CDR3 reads CASSFTLRGIYSNQPQHF. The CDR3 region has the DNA TGTGCCAGCAGCTTCACTCTCCGGGGGATTTATAGCAATCAGCCCCAGCATTTT.

In DNA, the CDR3 is TGCGCCAGCAGCCGGAGCAGACAGGGCTTGCTCGAGCAGTACTTC. Translating gives CASSRSRQGLLEQYF. The chain couples TRBV4-1 to TRBJ2-7, with 7 bases that match TRBD1. CDR1 MGHRA and CDR2 YSYEKL come from the germline V gene. The V gene end was trimmed by 4 bases and the J gene end by 6 bases; junction bases not matched to a gene: 12. The CDR3 is 15 amino acids.

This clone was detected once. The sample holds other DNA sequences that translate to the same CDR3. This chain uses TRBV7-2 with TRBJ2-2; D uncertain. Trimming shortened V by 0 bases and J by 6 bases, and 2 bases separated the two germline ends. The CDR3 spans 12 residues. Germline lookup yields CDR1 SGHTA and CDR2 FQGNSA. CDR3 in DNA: TGTGCCAGCAGCTTAGCTTCCGGGGAGCTGTTTTTT. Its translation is CASSLASGELFF.

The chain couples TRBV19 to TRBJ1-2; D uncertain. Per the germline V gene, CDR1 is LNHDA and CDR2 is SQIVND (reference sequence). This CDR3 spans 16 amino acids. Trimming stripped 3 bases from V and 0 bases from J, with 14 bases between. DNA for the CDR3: TGTGCCAGTAGTATGTCCCAGATAATGACTAACTATGGCTACACCTTC. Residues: CASSMSQIMTNYGYTF.

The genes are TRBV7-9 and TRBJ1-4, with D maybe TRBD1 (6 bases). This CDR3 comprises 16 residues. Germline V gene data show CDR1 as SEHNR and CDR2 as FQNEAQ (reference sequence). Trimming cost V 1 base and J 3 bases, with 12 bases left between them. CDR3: CASSLGTGSPNEKLFF. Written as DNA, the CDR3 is TGTGCCAGCAGCTTAGGCACAGGGTCCCCTAATGAAAAACTGTTTTTT.

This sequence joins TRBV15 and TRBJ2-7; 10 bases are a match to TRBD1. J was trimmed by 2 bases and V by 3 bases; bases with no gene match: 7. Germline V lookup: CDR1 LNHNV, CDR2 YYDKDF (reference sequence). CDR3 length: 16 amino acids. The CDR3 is CATSSDSGTGAYEQYF. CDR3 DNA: TGTGCCACCAGCAGTGACTCCGGGACAGGGGCCTACGAGCAGTACTTC.

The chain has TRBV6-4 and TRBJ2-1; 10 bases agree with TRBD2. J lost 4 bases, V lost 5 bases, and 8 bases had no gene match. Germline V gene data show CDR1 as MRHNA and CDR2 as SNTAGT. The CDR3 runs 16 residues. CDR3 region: CASSPSGLAQYNEQFF. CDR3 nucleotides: TGTGCCAGCAGTCCCTCGGGACTAGCGCAATACAATGAGCAGTTCTTC.

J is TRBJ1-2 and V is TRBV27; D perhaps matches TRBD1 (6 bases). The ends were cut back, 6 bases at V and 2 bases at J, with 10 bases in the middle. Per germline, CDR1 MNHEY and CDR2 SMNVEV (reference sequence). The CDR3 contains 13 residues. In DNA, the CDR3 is TGTGCCAGCAGCAACAGGGAAAACTATGGCTACACCTTC. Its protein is CASSNRENYGYTF.

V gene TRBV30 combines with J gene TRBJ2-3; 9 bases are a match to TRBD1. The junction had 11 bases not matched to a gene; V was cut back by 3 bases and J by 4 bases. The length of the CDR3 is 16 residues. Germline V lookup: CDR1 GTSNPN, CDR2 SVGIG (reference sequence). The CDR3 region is CAWRKLGQGSPDTQYF. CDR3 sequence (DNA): TGTGCCTGGAGGAAACTTGGACAGGGGTCCCCAGATACGCAGTATTTT.

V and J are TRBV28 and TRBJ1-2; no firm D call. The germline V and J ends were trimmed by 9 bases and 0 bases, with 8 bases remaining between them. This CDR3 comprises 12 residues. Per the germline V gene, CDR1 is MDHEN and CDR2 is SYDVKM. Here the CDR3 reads CASTGSNYGYTF. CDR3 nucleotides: TGTGCCAGTACGGGGTCTAACTATGGCTACACCTTC.